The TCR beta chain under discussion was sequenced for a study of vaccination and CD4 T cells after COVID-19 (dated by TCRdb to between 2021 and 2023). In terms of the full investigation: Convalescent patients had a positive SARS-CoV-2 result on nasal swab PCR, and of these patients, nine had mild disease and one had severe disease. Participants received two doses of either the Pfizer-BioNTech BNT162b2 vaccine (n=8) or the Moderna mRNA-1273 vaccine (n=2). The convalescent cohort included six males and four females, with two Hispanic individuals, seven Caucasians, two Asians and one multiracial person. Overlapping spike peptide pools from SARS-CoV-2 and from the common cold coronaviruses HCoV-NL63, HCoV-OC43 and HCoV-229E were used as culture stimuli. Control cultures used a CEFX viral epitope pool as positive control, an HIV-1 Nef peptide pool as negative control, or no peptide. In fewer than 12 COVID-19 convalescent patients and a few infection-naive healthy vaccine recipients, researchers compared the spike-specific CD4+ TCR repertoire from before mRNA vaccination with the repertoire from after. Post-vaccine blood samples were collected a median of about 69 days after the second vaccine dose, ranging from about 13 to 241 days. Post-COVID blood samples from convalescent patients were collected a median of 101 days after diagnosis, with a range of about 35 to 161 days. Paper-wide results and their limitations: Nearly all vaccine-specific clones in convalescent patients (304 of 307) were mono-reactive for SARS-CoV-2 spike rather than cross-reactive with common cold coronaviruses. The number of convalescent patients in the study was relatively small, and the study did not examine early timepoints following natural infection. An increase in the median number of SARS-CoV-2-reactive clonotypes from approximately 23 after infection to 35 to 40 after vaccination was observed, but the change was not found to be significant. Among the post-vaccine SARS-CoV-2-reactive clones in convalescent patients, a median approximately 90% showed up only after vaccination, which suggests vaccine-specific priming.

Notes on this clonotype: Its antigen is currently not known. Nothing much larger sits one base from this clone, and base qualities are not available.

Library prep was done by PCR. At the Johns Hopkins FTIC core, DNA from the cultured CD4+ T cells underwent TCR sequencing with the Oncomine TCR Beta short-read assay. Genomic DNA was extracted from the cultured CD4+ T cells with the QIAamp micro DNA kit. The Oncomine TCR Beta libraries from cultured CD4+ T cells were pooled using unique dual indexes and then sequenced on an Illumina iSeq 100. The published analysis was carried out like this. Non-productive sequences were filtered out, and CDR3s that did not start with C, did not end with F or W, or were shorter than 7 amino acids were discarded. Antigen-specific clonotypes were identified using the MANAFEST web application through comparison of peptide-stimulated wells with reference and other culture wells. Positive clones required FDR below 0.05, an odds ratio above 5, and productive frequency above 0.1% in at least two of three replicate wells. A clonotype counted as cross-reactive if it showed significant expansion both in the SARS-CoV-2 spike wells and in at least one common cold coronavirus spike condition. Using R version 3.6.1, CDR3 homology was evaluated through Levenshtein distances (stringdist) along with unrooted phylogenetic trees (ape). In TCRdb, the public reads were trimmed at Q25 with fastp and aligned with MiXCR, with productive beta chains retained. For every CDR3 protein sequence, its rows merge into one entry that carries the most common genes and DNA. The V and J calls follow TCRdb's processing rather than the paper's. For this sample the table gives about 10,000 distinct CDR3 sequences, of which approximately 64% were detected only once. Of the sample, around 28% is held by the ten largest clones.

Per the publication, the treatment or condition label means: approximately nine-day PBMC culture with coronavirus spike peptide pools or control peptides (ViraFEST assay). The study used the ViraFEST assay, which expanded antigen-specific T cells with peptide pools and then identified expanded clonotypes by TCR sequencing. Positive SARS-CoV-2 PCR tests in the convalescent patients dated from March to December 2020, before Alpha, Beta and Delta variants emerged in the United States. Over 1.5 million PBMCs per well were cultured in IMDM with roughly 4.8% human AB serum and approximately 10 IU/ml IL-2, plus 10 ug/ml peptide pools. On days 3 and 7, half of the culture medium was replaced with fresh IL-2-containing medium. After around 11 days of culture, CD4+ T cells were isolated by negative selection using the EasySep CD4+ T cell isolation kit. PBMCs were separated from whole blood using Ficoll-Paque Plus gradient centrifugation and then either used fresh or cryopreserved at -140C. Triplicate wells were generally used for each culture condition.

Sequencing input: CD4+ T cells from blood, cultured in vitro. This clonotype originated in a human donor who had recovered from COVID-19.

The CDR3 region: CASSLVQGNTEAFF. The DNA is as follows: TGTGCCAGCAGTTTGGTACAGGGGAACACTGAAGCTTTCTTT. The rearrangement combines TRBV28 with TRBJ1-1; tentative D gene TRBD1, with 6 bases matching. The cysteine opens and the phenylalanine closes a CDR3 of 14 amino acids. Of all the DNA, just the CDR3 is kept, 42 bases in frame from base 1. According to the germline V gene, CDR1 reads MDHEN and CDR2 reads SYDVKM. Trimming costs V 3 bases and J 1 base, and their ends lie 9 bases apart.